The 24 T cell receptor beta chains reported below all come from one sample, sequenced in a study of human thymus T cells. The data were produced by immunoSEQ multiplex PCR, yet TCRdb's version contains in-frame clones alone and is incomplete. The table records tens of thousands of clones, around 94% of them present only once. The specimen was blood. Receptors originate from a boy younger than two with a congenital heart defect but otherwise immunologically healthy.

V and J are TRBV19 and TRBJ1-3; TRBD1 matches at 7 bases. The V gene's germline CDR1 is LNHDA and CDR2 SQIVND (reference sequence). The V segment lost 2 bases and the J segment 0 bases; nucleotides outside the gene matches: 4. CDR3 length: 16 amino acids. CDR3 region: CASSIWGDSSGNTIYF. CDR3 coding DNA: TGTGCCAGTAGTATATGGGGGGACAGCTCTGGAAACACCATATATTTT.

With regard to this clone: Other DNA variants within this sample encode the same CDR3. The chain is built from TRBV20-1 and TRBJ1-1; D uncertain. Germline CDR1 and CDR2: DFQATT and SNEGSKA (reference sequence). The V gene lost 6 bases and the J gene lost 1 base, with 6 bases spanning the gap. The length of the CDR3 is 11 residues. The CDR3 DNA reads TGCAGTGCCCGGTCGAACACTGAAGCTTTCTTT. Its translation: CSARSNTEAFF.

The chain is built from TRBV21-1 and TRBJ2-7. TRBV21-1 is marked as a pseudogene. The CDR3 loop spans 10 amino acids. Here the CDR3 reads CASSKYEQYF. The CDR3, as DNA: TGTGCCAGCAGCAAATACGAGCAGTACTTC.

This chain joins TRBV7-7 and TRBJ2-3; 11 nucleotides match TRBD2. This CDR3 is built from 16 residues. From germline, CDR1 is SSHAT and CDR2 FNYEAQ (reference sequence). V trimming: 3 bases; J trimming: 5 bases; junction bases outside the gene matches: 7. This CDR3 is CASSFLSGGAIDTQYF. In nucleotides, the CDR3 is TGTGCCAGCAGCTTCCTTAGCGGGGGGGCTATAGATACGCAGTATTTT.

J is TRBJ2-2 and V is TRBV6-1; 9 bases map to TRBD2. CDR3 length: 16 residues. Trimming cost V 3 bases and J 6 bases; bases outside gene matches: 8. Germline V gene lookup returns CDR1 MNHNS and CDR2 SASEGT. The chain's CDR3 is CASSDAGGPSPGELFF. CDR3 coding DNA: TGTGCCAGCAGTGACGCGGGGGGGCCGTCCCCCGGGGAGCTGTTTTTT.

The CDR3 is CASSLDWWRGYGYTF. CDR3 bases: TGTGCCAGCAGCTTGGATTGGTGGCGTGGCTATGGCTACACCTTC. The chain uses TRBV7-2 and TRBJ1-2, with D uncertain. CDR3 length equals 15 residues. V was cut by 3 bases and J by 4 bases, with 15 bases left in between. Germline-derived CDR1 and CDR2 are SGHTA and FQGNSA.

The CDR3 DNA follows: TGTGCCAGCAGTTTTGGGGCACGGATAACCTACGAGCAGTACTTC. It yields the protein CASSFGARITYEQYF. The chain carries TRBV27 and TRBJ2-7, with D tentatively TRBD1 (5 bases). Trimming pared 3 bases from V and 2 bases from J, leaving 14 bases between. This CDR3 is 15 amino acids long. Germline V gene sequence: CDR1 MNHEY, CDR2 SMNVEV (reference sequence).

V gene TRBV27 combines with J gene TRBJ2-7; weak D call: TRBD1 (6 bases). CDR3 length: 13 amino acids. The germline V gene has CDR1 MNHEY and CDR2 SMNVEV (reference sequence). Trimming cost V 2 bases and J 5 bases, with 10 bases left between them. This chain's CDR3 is CASSLLRGHEQYF. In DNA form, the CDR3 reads TGTGCCAGCAGTTTACTCAGGGGCCACGAGCAGTACTTC.

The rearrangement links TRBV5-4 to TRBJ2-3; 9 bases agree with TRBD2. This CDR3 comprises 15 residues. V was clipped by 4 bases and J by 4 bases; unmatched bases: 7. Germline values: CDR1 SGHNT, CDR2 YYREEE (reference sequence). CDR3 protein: CASSGGGATSDTQYF. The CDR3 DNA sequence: TGTGCCAGCAGCGGCGGGGGGGCGACCTCAGATACGCAGTATTTT. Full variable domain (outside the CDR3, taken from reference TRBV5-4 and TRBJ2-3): ETGVTQSPTHLIKTRGQQVTLRCSSQSGHNTVSWYQQALGQGPQFIFQYYREEENGRGNFPPRFSGLQFPNYSSELNVNALELDDSALYLCASSGGGATSDTQYFGPGTRLTVL.

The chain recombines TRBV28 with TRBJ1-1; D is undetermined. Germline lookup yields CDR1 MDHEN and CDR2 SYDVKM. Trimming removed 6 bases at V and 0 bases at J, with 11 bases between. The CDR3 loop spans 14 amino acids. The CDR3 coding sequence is TGTGCCAGCAGACCCGGAACAGTGAACACTGAAGCTTTCTTT. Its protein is CASRPGTVNTEAFF.

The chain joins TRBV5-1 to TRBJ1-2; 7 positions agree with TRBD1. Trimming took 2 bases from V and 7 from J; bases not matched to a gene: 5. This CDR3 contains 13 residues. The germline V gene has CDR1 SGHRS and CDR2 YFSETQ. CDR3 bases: TGCGCCAGCAGCTTTGAGGGGGCCGGTGGCTACACCTTC. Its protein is CASSFEGAGGYTF.

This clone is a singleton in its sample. The CDR3 DNA sequence: TGTGCCAGCAGTTACTCAAGGACTAGCGGAACAGATACGCAGTATTTT. Amino acid sequence: CASSYSRTSGTDTQYF. The chain employs TRBV6-6 and TRBJ2-3; 10 nucleotides line up with TRBD2. In germline, CDR1 is MNHNY, CDR2 SVGAGI (reference sequence). This CDR3 contains 16 residues. Losses at the gene ends were 0 bases for V and 3 bases for J; bases not matched to a gene: 3.

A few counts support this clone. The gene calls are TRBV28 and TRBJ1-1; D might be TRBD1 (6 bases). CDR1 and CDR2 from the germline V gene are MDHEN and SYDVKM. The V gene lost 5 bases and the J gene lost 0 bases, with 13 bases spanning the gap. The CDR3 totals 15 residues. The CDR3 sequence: CASSLTGPLNTEAFF. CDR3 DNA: TGTGCCAGCAGTCTTACAGGGCCCTTGAACACTGAAGCTTTCTTT.

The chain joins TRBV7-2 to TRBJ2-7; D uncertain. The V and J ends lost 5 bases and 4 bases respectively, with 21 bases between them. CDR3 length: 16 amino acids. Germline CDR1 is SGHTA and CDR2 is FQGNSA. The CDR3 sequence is CASSPETRTGLYEQYF. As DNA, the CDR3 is TGTGCCAGCAGCCCGGAGACTCGAACCGGCTTATACGAGCAGTACTTC.

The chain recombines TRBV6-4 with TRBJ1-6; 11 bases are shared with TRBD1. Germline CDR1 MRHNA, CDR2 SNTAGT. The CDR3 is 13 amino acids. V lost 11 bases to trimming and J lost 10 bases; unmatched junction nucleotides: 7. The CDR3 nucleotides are TGTGCCCATGTGGGACAGGGGGGATCACCCCTCCACTTT. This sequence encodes CAHVGQGGSPLHF.

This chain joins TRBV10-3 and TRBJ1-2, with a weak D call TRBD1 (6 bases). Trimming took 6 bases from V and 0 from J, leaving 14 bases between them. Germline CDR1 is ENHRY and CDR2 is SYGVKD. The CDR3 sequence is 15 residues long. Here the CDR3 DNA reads TGTGCCATCAGCCCCCGGGACACCGCTAACTATGGCTACACCTTC. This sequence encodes CAISPRDTANYGYTF.

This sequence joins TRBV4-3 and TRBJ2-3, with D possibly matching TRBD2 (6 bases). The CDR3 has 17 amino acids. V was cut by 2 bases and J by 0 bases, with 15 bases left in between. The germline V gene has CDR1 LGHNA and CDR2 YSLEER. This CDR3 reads CASSQRARDWSTDTQYF. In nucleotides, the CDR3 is TGCGCCAGCAGCCAAAGAGCACGGGACTGGAGCACAGATACGCAGTATTTT.

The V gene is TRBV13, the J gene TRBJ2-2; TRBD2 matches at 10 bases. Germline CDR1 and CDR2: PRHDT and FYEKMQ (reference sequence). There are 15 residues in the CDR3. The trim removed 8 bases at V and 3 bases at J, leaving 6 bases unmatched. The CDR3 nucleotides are TGTGCCAGCGCTAGCGGGGGTCTCCACACCGGGGAGCTGTTTTTT. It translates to CASASGGLHTGELFF. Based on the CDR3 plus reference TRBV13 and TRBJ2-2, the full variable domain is AAGVIQSPRHLIKEKRETATLKCYPIPRHDTVYWYQQGPGQDPQFLISFYEKMQSDKGSIPDRFSAQQFSDYHSELNMSSLELGDSALYFCASASGGLHTGELFFGEGSRLTVL.

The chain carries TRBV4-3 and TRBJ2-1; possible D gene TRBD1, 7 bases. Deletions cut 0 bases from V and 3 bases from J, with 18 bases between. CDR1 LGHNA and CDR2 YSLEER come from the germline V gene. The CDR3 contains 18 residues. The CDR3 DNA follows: TGCGCCAGCAGCCAAGAAGCCGGGGGACAGAGGGACTACAATGAGCAGTTCTTC. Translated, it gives CASSQEAGGQRDYNEQFF.

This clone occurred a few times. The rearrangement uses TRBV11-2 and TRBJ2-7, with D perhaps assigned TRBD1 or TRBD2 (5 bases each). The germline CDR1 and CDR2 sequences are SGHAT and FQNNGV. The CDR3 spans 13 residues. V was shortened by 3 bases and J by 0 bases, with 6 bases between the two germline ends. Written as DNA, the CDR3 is TGTGCCAGCAGCTTTGGGACCTCCTACGAGCAGTACTTC. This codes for CASSFGTSYEQYF.

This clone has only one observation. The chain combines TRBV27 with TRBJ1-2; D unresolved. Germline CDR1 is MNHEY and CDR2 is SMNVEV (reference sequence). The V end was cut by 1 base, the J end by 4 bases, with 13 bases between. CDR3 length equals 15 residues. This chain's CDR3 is CASSLFSTPPYGYTF. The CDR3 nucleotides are TGTGCCAGCAGTTTATTCTCTACACCCCCCTATGGCTACACCTTC.

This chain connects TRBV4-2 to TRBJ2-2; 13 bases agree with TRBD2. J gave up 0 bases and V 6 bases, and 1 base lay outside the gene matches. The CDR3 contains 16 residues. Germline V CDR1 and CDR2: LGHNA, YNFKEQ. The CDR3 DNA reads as TGTGCCAGCAGACTAGCGGGGGGGCCGAACACCGGGGAGCTGTTTTTT. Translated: CASRLAGGPNTGELFF.

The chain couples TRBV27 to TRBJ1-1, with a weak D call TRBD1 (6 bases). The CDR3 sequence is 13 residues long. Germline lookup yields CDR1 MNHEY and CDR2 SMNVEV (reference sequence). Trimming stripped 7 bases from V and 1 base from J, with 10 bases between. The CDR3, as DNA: TGTGCCAGCACCAAGACAGGGAACACTGAAGCTTTCTTT. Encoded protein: CASTKTGNTEAFF.

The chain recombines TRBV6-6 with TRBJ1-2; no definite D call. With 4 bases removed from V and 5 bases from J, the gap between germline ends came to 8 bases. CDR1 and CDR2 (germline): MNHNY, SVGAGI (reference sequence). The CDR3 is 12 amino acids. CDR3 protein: CASSLDGYGYTF. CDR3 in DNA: TGTGCCAGCAGTTTGGACGGGTATGGCTACACCTTC.